The clone carrying this TCR beta chain was seen repeatedly, ten times or more. Its specificity is not known. Using RNA transcripts as the source, TCR beta CDR3 regions were amplified. HTBI primers drove first-round RT-PCR of the TCR CDR3. TCRdb re-derived calls from the multiplex PCR reads in MiXCR, one entry per CDR3 protein. The table includes 350,000 to 400,000 distinct CDR3 sequences, approximately 19% detected once. The source of the sample is a study of T cells in Graves' hyperthyroidism and ophthalmopathy. Study-level results: A 13 V-J model separated ophthalmopathy from stable hyperthyroidism.

Calling Graves' hyperthyroidism stable meant ophthalmopathy did not progress within 18 months. Per the germline V gene, CDR1 is SGHRS and CDR2 is YFSETQ. CDR3 length: 15 residues. V was pared by 0 bases and J by 3 bases, with 2 bases of the junction left unmatched. The clonotype originates from a woman aged 18-29 years with Graves' hyperthyroidism. This rearrangement joins TRBV5-1 to TRBJ2-3; 9 bases map to TRBD2. The sequencing sample was made of blood. This CDR3 is CASSLVAGGTDTQYF. In nucleotides, the CDR3 is TGCGCCAGCAGCTTGGTCGCGGGAGGGACAGATACGCAGTATTTT.